This T cell receptor (beta chain) was recovered during a study of T-cell memory formation after mild COVID-19. The study's findings and limits: Pre-infection memory carried some responding clones, suggesting that cross-reactive memory joined.

Points on this clonotype: Its matching antigen is unknown.

A 5'RACE reaction primed in the constant segment made cDNA libraries of TCR alpha and TCR beta, and these carried sample barcodes and UMIs. TCRdb redid the calling of the 5' RACE reads with MiXCR, one entry per CDR3 protein. The sample contains about 360,000 distinct CDR3 sequences, 13% to 15% of which appear only once. The CDR3 is made up of 15 amino acids. CDR1 and CDR2 (germline): SGHAT, FQNNGV. V dropped 5 bases and J dropped 9 bases, with 19 bases sitting between them. The J gene is TRBJ1-4, the V gene TRBV11-2, with TRBD1 as a possible D gene (6 bases). The TCR comes from a man aged 18 to 29 who had mild COVID-19 (a few samples of this study predate the infection). Cell type and time point are not known. Sequencing was performed on PBMCs or a T cell subset sorted from them (not recorded which). The CDR3 nucleotides read TGTGCCAGCAGCAAAGAGATAGGGGGTCATCAAAAACTGTTTTTT. Translating gives CASSKEIGGHQKLFF.